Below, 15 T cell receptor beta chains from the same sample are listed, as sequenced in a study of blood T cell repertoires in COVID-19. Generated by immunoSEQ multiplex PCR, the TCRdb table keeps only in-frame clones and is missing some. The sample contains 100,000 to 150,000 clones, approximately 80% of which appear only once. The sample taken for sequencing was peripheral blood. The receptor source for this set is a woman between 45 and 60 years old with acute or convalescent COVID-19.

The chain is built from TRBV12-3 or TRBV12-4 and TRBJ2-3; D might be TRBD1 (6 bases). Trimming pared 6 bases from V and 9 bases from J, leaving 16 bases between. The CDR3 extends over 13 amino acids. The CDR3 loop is CASRKMTGQTQYF. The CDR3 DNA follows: TGTGCCAGCAGGAAAATGACAGGTCAAACGCAGTATTTT.

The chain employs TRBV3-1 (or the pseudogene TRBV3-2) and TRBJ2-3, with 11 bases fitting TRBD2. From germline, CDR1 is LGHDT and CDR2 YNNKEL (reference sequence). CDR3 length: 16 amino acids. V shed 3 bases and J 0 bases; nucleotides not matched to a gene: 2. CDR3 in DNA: TGTGCCAGCAGCCAGGGGACTAGCGGTAGCACAGATACGCAGTATTTT. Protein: CASSQGTSGSTDTQYF.

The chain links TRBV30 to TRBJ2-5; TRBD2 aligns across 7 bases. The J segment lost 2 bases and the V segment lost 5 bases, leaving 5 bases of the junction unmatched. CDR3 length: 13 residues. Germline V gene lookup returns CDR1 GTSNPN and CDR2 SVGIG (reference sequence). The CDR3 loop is CAWSGGGQETQYF. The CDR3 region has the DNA TGTGCCTGGTCGGGAGGAGGTCAAGAGACCCAGTACTTC.

This CDR3 reads CASSYLPPSLSLHF. In nucleotides, the CDR3 is TGTGCCAGTAGTTATCTCCCCCCTAGCCTGTCTCTGCATTTT. The chain employs TRBV19 and TRBJ1-5; D gene unclear. In germline, CDR1 is LNHDA, CDR2 SQIVND (reference sequence). The CDR3 has 14 residues. V dropped 5 bases and J dropped 15 bases, with 23 bases sitting between them.

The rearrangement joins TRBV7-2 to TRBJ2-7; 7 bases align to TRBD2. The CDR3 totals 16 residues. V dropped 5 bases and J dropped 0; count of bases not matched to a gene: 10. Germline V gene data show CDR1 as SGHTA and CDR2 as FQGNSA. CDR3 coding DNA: TGTGCCAGCAGCCTCCTGGGAGGGTTCGGCTCCTACGAGCAGTACTTC. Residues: CASSLLGGFGSYEQYF.

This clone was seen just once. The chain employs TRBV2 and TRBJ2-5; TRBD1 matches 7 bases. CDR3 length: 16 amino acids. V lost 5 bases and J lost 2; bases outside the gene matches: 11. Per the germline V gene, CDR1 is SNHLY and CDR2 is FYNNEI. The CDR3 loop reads CASSLAWTGDQETQYF. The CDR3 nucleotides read TGTGCCAGCAGTTTAGCATGGACAGGTGATCAAGAGACCCAGTACTTC.

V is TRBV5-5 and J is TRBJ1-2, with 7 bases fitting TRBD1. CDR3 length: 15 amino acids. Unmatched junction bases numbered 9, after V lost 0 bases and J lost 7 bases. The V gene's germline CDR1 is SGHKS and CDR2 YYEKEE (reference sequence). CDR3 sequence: CASSLAWDSSFGYTF. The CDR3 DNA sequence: TGTGCCAGCAGCTTGGCCTGGGACAGCTCGTTTGGCTACACCTTC. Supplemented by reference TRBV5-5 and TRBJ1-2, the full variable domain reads DAGVTQSPTHLIKTRGQQVTLRCSPISGHKSVSWYQQVLGQGPQFIFQYYEKEERGRGNFPDRFSARQFPNYSSELNVNALLLGDSALYLCASSLAWDSSFGYTFGSGTRLTVV.

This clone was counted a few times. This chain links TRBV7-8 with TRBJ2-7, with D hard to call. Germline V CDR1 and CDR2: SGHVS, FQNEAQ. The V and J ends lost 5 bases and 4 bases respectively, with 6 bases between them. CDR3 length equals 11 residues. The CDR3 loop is CASSPHYEQYF. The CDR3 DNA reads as TGTGCCAGCAGCCCCCATTACGAGCAGTACTTC.

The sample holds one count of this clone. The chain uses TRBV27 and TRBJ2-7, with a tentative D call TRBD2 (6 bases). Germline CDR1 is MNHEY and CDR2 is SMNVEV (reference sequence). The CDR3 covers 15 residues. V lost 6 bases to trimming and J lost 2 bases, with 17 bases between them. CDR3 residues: CASSLIPSATYEQYF. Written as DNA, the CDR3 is TGTGCCAGCAGCTTGATCCCTAGCGCGACCTACGAGCAGTACTTC.

The CDR3 DNA is TGCAGCGTTGAACCGGCAGGCACCTATGGCTACACCTTC. Amino acids: CSVEPAGTYGYTF. The chain is built from TRBV29-1 and TRBJ1-2; D is unclear. The germline V gene has CDR1 SQVTM and CDR2 ANQGSEA. CDR3 length: 13 amino acids. V was shortened by 2 bases and J by 4 bases, with 11 bases between the two germline ends.

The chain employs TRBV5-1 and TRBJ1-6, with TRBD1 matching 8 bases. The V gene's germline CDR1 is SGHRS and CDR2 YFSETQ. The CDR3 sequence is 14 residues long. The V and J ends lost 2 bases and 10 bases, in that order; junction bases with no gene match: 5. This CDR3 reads CASSLGQGDSPLHF. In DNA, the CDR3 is TGCGCCAGCAGCTTAGGACAGGGAGACTCACCCCTCCACTTT.

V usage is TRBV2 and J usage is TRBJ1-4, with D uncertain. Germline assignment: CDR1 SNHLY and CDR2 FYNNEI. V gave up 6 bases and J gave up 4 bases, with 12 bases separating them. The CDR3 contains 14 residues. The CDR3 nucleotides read TGTGCCAGCAGGGTCCGGGTAAATAATGAAAAACTGTTTTTT. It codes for CASRVRVNNEKLFF.

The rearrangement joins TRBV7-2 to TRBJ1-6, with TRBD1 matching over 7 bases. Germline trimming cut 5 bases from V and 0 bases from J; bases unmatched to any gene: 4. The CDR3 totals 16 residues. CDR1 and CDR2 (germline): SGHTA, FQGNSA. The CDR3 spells CASSMTGSSYNSPLHF. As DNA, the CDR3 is TGTGCCAGCAGCATGACAGGGAGCTCCTATAATTCACCCCTCCACTTT.

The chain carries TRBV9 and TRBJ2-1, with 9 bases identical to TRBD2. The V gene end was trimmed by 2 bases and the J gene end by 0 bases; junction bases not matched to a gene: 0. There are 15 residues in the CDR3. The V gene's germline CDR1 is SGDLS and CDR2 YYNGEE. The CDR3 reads CASSVSGSSYNEQFF. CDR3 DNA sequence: TGTGCCAGCAGCGTTAGCGGGAGCTCCTACAATGAGCAGTTCTTC.

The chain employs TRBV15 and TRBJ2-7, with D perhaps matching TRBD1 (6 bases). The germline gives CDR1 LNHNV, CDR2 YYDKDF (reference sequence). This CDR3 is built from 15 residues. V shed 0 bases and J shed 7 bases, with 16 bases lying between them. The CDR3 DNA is TGTGCCACCAGCAGAGATCGGGTTCAGGGGCGTGAGCAGTACTTC. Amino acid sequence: CATSRDRVQGREQYF.